Following are 12 T cell receptor beta chains from one sample sequenced in a study of blood T cell repertoires in COVID-19. Profiling relied on immunoSEQ multiplex PCR, and the TCRdb table lists in-frame clones only, not all of them. The table records 200,000 to 250,000 clones, about four fifths of them present only once. Sequenced input: PBMCs or T cells enriched from blood (not recorded which). Source of these receptors: a man between 60 and 70 years old who had recovered from COVID-19.

J is TRBJ2-7 and V is TRBV5-1; TRBD1 matches at 8 bases. With 0 bases clipped from V and 3 bases from J, the junction kept 5 bases outside the gene matches. This CDR3 comprises 15 residues. The germline gives CDR1 SGHRS, CDR2 YFSETQ. The DNA for the CDR3 is TGCGCCAGCAGCTTGGAACAGGGGGTAGGCTACGAGCAGTACTTC. Protein: CASSLEQGVGYEQYF.

CDR3 loop: CASSINGRAMGPQHF. CDR3 sequence (DNA): TGTGCCAGTAGTATAAATGGCAGGGCCATGGGGCCCCAGCATTTT. V and J are TRBV19 and TRBJ1-5; D might be TRBD1 (5 bases). CDR3 length equals 15 residues. The V gene's germline CDR1 is LNHDA and CDR2 SQIVND (reference sequence). The V gene lost 2 bases and the J gene lost 9 bases, with 17 bases spanning the gap.

This chain links TRBV6-5 with TRBJ1-5; D not resolved. Germline loops: CDR1 MNHEY, CDR2 SVGAGI. With 6 bases removed from V and 0 bases from J, the gap between germline ends came to 6 bases. This CDR3 contains 13 residues. The CDR3 loop is CASRLSSNQPQHF. The CDR3 DNA follows: TGTGCCAGCAGGCTTAGTAGCAATCAGCCCCAGCATTTT.

V gene TRBV4-2 combines with J gene TRBJ2-1; D unresolved. The germline CDR1 and CDR2 sequences are LGHNA and YNFKEQ. The CDR3 contains 16 residues. Trimming removed 0 bases from V and 1 base from J, with 10 bases in between. CDR3 bases: TGTGCCAGCAGCCAAGAGTCAACAGCTTCCTACAATGAGCAGTTCTTC. It translates to CASSQESTASYNEQFF.

The chain is built from TRBV11-3 and TRBJ2-2; D not certain. Germline V gene lookup returns CDR1 SGHNT and CDR2 YENEEA. Trimming left V 1 base short and J 6 bases short, with 21 bases between. This CDR3 comprises 18 residues. The chain's CDR3 is CASSLVFEVGFLAGELFF. Here the CDR3 DNA reads TGTGCCAGCAGCTTAGTATTCGAAGTCGGGTTTTTAGCCGGGGAGCTGTTTTTT.

This clone appeared a few times. This chain joins TRBV5-1 and TRBJ2-2; the match to TRBD2 covers 14 bases. Germline CDR1 SGHRS, CDR2 YFSETQ. The trim removed 0 bases at V and 3 bases at J, leaving 4 bases unmatched. The CDR3 sequence is 18 residues long. This CDR3 is CASSLVGTSGGYTGELFF. Written as DNA, the CDR3 is TGCGCCAGCAGCTTGGTCGGGACTAGCGGGGGTTACACCGGGGAGCTGTTTTTT.

This clone was recorded a few times. J is TRBJ1-1 and V is TRBV19; a weak D match, TRBD1 (5 bases). CDR1 and CDR2 (germline): LNHDA, SQIVND (reference sequence). The CDR3 totals 14 residues. V lost 3 bases and J lost 6, with 14 bases in between. The DNA of the CDR3 is TGTGCCAGTAGTATCCCCAGGGTATCGTCTGAAGCTTTCTTT. Translated, it gives CASSIPRVSSEAFF.

The chain employs TRBV5-6 and TRBJ2-7; TRBD1 might be the D (5 bases). Germline lookup yields CDR1 SGHDT and CDR2 YYEEEE. CDR3 length: 14 amino acids. V lost 0 bases to trimming and J lost 2 bases, with 9 bases between them. The CDR3 loop is CASSLGRVTYEQYF. DNA for the CDR3: TGTGCCAGCAGCTTGGGCAGGGTTACCTACGAGCAGTACTTC.

The V call is TRBV21-1, the J call TRBJ2-2; TRBD2, as called in the table, went unchecked against the DNA. TRBV21-1 is a listed pseudogene. The CDR3 extends over 18 amino acids. The CDR3 DNA reads TGTGCCAGACCAAGAATCCTTGACCCGTCGAGGGATACCGGGGAGCTGTTTTTT. Translating gives CARPRILDPSRDTGELFF.

The rearrangement uses TRBV27 and TRBJ1-5, with D possibly TRBD1 on 6 matching bases. V was clipped by 6 bases and J by 7 bases, with 10 bases between them. This CDR3 is built from 12 residues. Germline lookup yields CDR1 MNHEY and CDR2 SMNVEV (reference sequence). CDR3 DNA: TGTGCCAGCAGAACAGGGTCACAGCCCCAGCATTTT. Its protein is CASRTGSQPQHF.

The chain recombines TRBV24-1 with TRBJ2-1; TRBD2 matches at 7 bases. V lost 1 base and J lost 5; bases outside the gene matches: 4. Per germline, CDR1 KGHDR and CDR2 SFDVKD. This CDR3 has 15 residues. The CDR3 nucleotides are TGTGCCACCAGTGATTTTGGCGGGGGTAACAATGAGCAGTTCTTC. It specifies CATSDFGGGNNEQFF.

The chain links TRBV24-1 to TRBJ1-5, with 12 bases matching TRBD1. The CDR3 is made up of 16 amino acids. The ends lost 4 bases at V and 6 bases at J; junction bases unmatched: 6. Germline values: CDR1 KGHDR, CDR2 SFDVKD. CDR3 sequence reads: CATSEGGQGAAQPQHF. The CDR3 bases are TGTGCCACCAGTGAGGGGGGACAGGGGGCGGCTCAGCCCCAGCATTTT.